This TCR beta chain was identified during a study of cytomegalovirus exposure and HLA in healthy donors. This clone occurred once. The sample carries other DNA sequences with the same CDR3. The PCR employed 60 Vbeta primers together with 13 Jbeta primers. The table came from immunoSEQ multiplex PCR; TCRdb's copy has only in-frame clones and leaves some out. Altogether approximately 110,000 clones are present, around 62% being singletons, with the ten largest covering 3.8%. Germline assignment: CDR1 SGHDT and CDR2 YYEEEE. The CDR3 is 14 amino acids. The ends were cut back, 3 bases at V and 3 bases at J, with 12 bases in the middle.

The receptor was derived from a man aged 25 to 40 in good health and CMV-seropositive. Sequencing input: PBMCs. V is TRBV5-6 and J is TRBJ1-2; tentative D call: TRBD1 (5 bases). The CDR3 sequence is CASSSEGDYYGYTF. As DNA, the CDR3 is TGTGCCAGCAGCTCAGAAGGGGACTACTATGGCTACACCTTC.